The 15 T cell receptor beta chains below were found in one sample sequenced in a study of OX40 agonist ivuxolimab in advanced cancers. This table comes from immunoSEQ multiplex PCR, and its TCRdb copy is limited to in-frame clones, with some not included. The data hold 70,000 to 80,000 clones, with about 88% observed a single time. Sequenced here: CD4+ or CD8+ T cells sorted from blood, sampled in a trial of the OX40 agonist ivuxolimab. These receptors were taken from an adult with an advanced solid tumor such as melanoma, head and neck, liver or kidney cancer.

Only a few counts were recorded for this clone. The chain combines TRBV10-3 with TRBJ2-7, with 7 bases fitting TRBD1. Trimming took 5 bases from V and 7 from J; bases not matched to a gene: 11. The length of the CDR3 is 14 residues. The germline gives CDR1 ENHRY, CDR2 SYGVKD. This CDR3 reads CAISFTTGTVEQYF. In DNA, the CDR3 is TGTGCCATCAGTTTTACGACAGGGACGGTTGAGCAGTACTTC.

The gene calls are TRBV4-1 and TRBJ1-1, with D hard to call. CDR1 and CDR2 (germline): MGHRA, YSYEKL. V was trimmed by 3 bases and J by 1 base, leaving 9 bases between them. CDR3 length: 14 residues. CDR3 nucleotides: TGCGCCAGCAGCCAGCCCTACAAGAACACTGAAGCTTTCTTT. Its translation is CASSQPYKNTEAFF.

The chain has TRBV11-2 and TRBJ2-7; 8 bases match TRBD2. V lost 1 base, J lost 3 bases, and 2 bases stayed unmatched. Germline V gene sequence: CDR1 SGHAT, CDR2 FQNNGV. The CDR3 extends over 14 amino acids. CDR3 sequence (DNA): TGTGCCAGCAGCTTAGCGGGAGGGAACTACGAGCAGTACTTC. It codes for CASSLAGGNYEQYF.

The chain joins TRBV7-2 to TRBJ2-1; TRBD2 is a possible D gene (5 bases). The CDR3 totals 15 residues. The V gene's germline CDR1 is SGHTA and CDR2 FQGNSA. Trimming left V 6 bases short and J 5 bases short, with 17 bases between. As DNA, the CDR3 is TGTGCCAGCAGTTCCGACTATGGGGTTGACAATGAGCAGTTCTTC. Translated, it gives CASSSDYGVDNEQFF.

The chain combines TRBV18 with TRBJ1-2, with 9 bases lining up with TRBD1. Germline V gene sequence: CDR1 KGHSH, CDR2 LQKENI. This CDR3 is 15 amino acids long. The J segment lost 5 bases and the V segment lost 2 bases, leaving 6 bases of the junction unmatched. The CDR3 coding sequence is TGTGCCAGCTCACCAAACCCGGGACAGGGTTATGGCTACACCTTC. It codes for CASSPNPGQGYGYTF. The variable domain in full, with the rest retrieved from reference TRBV18 and TRBJ1-2, is NAGVMQNPRHLVRRRGQEARLRCSPMKGHSHVYWYRQLPEEGLKFMVYLQKENIIDESGMPKERFSAEFPKEGPSILRIQQVVRGDSAAYFCASSPNPGQGYGYTFGSGTRLTVV.

This sequence joins TRBV19 and TRBJ2-1, with D possibly being TRBD1 or TRBD2 (5 bases each). V was cut by 5 bases and J by 4 bases, with 15 bases left in between. Germline-derived CDR1 and CDR2 are LNHDA and SQIVND (reference sequence). The CDR3 sequence is 15 residues long. The CDR3 bases are TGTGCCAGTAGTTATAACCGGGACCGATACAATGAGCAGTTCTTC. Protein sequence: CASSYNRDRYNEQFF. Combining the CDR3 with reference TRBV19 and TRBJ2-1 gives the whole variable domain DGGITQSPKYLFRKEGQNVTLSCEQNLNHDAMYWYRQDPGQGLRLIYYSQIVNDFQKGDIAEGYSVSREKKESFPLTVTSAQKNPTAFYLCASSYNRDRYNEQFFGPGTRLTVL.

V and J are TRBV4-1 and TRBJ2-7, with D possibly matching TRBD2 (6 bases). Germline lookup yields CDR1 MGHRA and CDR2 YSYEKL. The CDR3 has 15 residues. The V end lost 6 bases, the J end lost 0 bases, and 15 bases lay between the germline ends. The CDR3 reads CASSDFGSLSYEQYF. CDR3 in DNA: TGCGCCAGCAGTGATTTCGGGAGTCTCTCCTACGAGCAGTACTTC.

V is TRBV11-2 and J is TRBJ2-5, with D possibly TRBD1 on 5 matching bases. The CDR3 covers 15 residues. Germline V gives CDR1 SGHAT, CDR2 FQNNGV. Trimming left V 5 bases short and J 2 bases short, with 15 bases between. The CDR3 here is CASSPLIGVQETQYF. Written as DNA, the CDR3 is TGTGCCAGCAGCCCCCTCATAGGGGTTCAAGAGACCCAGTACTTC. The whole variable domain, filled in from reference TRBV11-2 and TRBJ2-5, reads EAGVAQSPRYKIIEKRQSVAFWCNPISGHATLYWYQQILGQGPKLLIQFQNNGVVDDSQLPKDRFSAERLKGVDSTLKIQPAKLEDSAVYLCASSPLIGVQETQYFGPGTRLLVL.

This clone was detected only a few times. J is TRBJ1-2 and V is TRBV19, with no clear D. Trimming shortened V by 1 base and J by 6 bases, and 6 bases separated the two germline ends. The germline gives CDR1 LNHDA, CDR2 SQIVND (reference sequence). This CDR3 is built from 12 residues. CDR3 sequence (DNA): TGTGCCAGTAGTATAGGGCGGCATGGCTACACCTTC. Its protein product is CASSIGRHGYTF.

The V call is TRBV6-5, the J call TRBJ2-7; tentative D call: TRBD2 (6 bases). The V and J ends lost 6 bases and 2 bases respectively, with 14 bases between them. Germline lookup yields CDR1 MNHEY and CDR2 SVGAGI. This CDR3 is built from 14 residues. CDR3 bases: TGTGCCAGCAGCGAGGCGGGATTCGCCTACGAGCAGTACTTC. Its protein product is CASSEAGFAYEQYF.

V and J are TRBV4-1 and TRBJ1-1; TRBD1 matches 8 bases. The CDR3 is made up of 17 amino acids. The trim removed 4 bases at V and 3 bases at J, leaving 13 bases unmatched. Germline loops: CDR1 MGHRA, CDR2 YSYEKL. The DNA of the CDR3 is TGCGCCAGCAGCCGTGACAGGGGAGGCGGTGCAGACACTGAAGCTTTCTTT. Translated: CASSRDRGGGADTEAFF.

This clone was counted only a few times. The chain recombines TRBV6-6 with TRBJ1-1; D remains unclear. V shed 6 bases and J shed 1 base, with 6 bases lying between them. CDR1 and CDR2 (germline): MNHNY, SVGAGI (reference sequence). The length of the CDR3 is 12 residues. CDR3 DNA sequence: TGTGCCAGCAGAATGAGGAACACTGAAGCTTTCTTT. Its protein product is CASRMRNTEAFF.

J is TRBJ1-4 and V is TRBV7-9; 9 positions agree with TRBD1. Germline V gives CDR1 SEHNR, CDR2 FQNEAQ (reference sequence). There are 18 residues in the CDR3. Losses at the gene ends were 5 bases for V and 7 bases for J; bases not matched to a gene: 17. The CDR3 nucleotides are TGTGCCAGCAGCCGATTAGGAGAGCCGGGACAGGGATCTGAAAAACTGTTTTTT. It codes for CASSRLGEPGQGSEKLFF.

The chain uses TRBV6-5 and TRBJ1-6, with a tentative D call TRBD1 (5 bases). This CDR3 region has 15 residues. From germline, CDR1 is MNHEY and CDR2 SVGAGI. V lost 2 bases and J lost 10, with 15 bases in between. The CDR3, as DNA: TGTGCCAGCAGTTACACCGCCAGCCGGGGGTCACCCCTCCACTTT. This sequence encodes CASSYTASRGSPLHF.

The chain combines TRBV2 with TRBJ2-3; a possible D gene is TRBD1 (6 bases). Germline-derived CDR1 and CDR2 are SNHLY and FYNNEI. V dropped 6 bases and J dropped 2 bases, with 9 bases sitting between them. This CDR3 spans 13 amino acids. The CDR3 reads CASRTGITDTQYF. In DNA form, the CDR3 reads TGTGCCAGCAGGACAGGAATCACAGATACGCAGTATTTT.